These 22 T cell receptor beta chains share one sample of origin, sequenced in a study of T cell responses to AZD1222 COVID-19 vaccine. Sequenced by immunoSEQ multiplex PCR; TCRdb stores in-frame clones only, minus some. Of 200,000 or so clones listed, 93% were seen once; the top ten hold about 1%. Specimen: peripheral blood, collected on day 0 of MenACWY control vaccination. The receptors come from an adult in good health.

The rearrangement links TRBV30 to TRBJ1-5; a possible D gene is TRBD1 (5 bases). This CDR3 has 13 amino acids. CDR1 and CDR2 from the germline V gene are GTSNPN and SVGIG (reference sequence). Trimming removed 6 bases at V and 2 bases at J, with 11 bases between. DNA of the CDR3: TGTGCCTGCCAGGGTCAACGCAATCAGCCCCAGCATTTT. Residues: CACQGQRNQPQHF.

J is TRBJ2-3 and V is TRBV6-5; no definite D call. V lost 6 bases to trimming and J lost 3 bases, with 10 bases between them. The CDR3 spans 13 residues. The germline CDR1 and CDR2 sequences are MNHEY and SVGAGI. As DNA, the CDR3 is TGTGCCAGCAGAAAGAAGGGAACAGATACGCAGTATTTT. It codes for CASRKKGTDTQYF.

The J gene is TRBJ2-6, the V gene TRBV19; 7 nucleotides agree with TRBD1. The CDR3 contains 16 residues. The germline V gene encodes CDR1 LNHDA and CDR2 SQIVND (reference sequence). V was clipped by 4 bases and J by 0 bases; unmatched bases: 3. CDR3 residues: CASSTGQDSGANVLTF. The DNA of the CDR3 is TGTGCCAGTAGTACTGGACAGGACTCTGGGGCCAACGTCCTGACTTTC.

The gene calls are TRBV6-5 and TRBJ1-2, with TRBD1 identical over 10 bases. After removal of 2 bases from V and 8 bases from J, the junction contained 2 bases not matched to a gene. This CDR3 is built from 13 residues. Per the germline V gene, CDR1 is MNHEY and CDR2 is SVGAGI. The CDR3 sequence is CASSYRTGGGYTF. The DNA of the CDR3 is TGTGCCAGCAGTTACCGGACAGGGGGGGGCTACACCTTC.

The V call is TRBV13, the J call TRBJ2-7, with 7 bases aligning to TRBD1. Germline trimming cut 5 bases from V and 5 bases from J; bases unmatched to any gene: 6. The CDR3 runs to 13 residues. Germline CDR1 is PRHDT and CDR2 is FYEKMQ (reference sequence). The CDR3: CASSPDRVHEQYF. DNA of the CDR3: TGTGCCAGCAGCCCCGACAGGGTCCACGAGCAGTACTTC.

The chain joins TRBV2 to TRBJ1-2, with unresolved D. The CDR3 consists of 15 residues. The V and J ends lost 10 bases and 3 bases respectively, with 21 bases between them. Germline V gene lookup returns CDR1 SNHLY and CDR2 FYNNEI. The CDR3 nucleotides read TGTGCCACCACAGACCGGAGAGCCCCACACTATGGCTACACCTTC. Its translation is CATTDRRAPHYGYTF. Based on the CDR3 plus reference TRBV2 and TRBJ1-2, the full variable domain is EPEVTQTPSHQVTQMGQEVILRCVPISNHLYFYWYRQILGQKVEFLVSFYNNEISEKSEIFDDQFSVERPDGSNFTLKIRSTKLEDSAMYFCATTDRRAPHYGYTFGSGTRLTVV.

This clone has a single count. This chain connects TRBV19 to TRBJ2-3, with D maybe TRBD2 (7 bases). From germline, CDR1 is LNHDA and CDR2 SQIVND (reference sequence). Trimming pared 6 bases from V and 2 bases from J, leaving 15 bases between. The CDR3 consists of 15 residues. CDR3 nucleotides: TGTGCCAGTAGACGGGGGGCTGGTAACACAGATACGCAGTATTTT. As protein: CASRRGAGNTDTQYF.

This chain uses TRBV5-1 with TRBJ1-1, with D possibly being TRBD1 (5 bases). Germline CDR1 reads SGHRS; CDR2 reads YFSETQ. The CDR3 has 15 amino acids. V dropped 0 bases and J dropped 1 base, with 10 bases sitting between them. CDR3 nucleotides: TGCGCCAGCAGCTTGGATGGGGGATGGAACACTGAAGCTTTCTTT. Its protein is CASSLDGGWNTEAFF.

The chain joins TRBV28 to TRBJ1-2; D is ambiguous. Trimming shortened V by 7 bases and J by 0 bases, and 9 bases separated the two germline ends. This CDR3 spans 13 amino acids. Germline-derived CDR1 and CDR2 are MDHEN and SYDVKM. The CDR3 loop is CASNTGSNYGYTF. The CDR3 coding sequence is TGTGCCAGCAACACGGGTTCTAACTATGGCTACACCTTC.

The V and J genes are TRBV30 and TRBJ1-1; D perhaps matches TRBD1 (5 bases). Germline assignment: CDR1 GTSNPN and CDR2 SVGIG (reference sequence). The CDR3 runs to 11 residues. V was trimmed by 8 bases and J by 4 bases, leaving 11 bases between them. This CDR3 is CASSGGTEAFF. CDR3 in DNA: TGTGCCAGCTCGGGGGGCACTGAAGCTTTCTTT.

The chain recombines TRBV4-1 with TRBJ2-5, with D perhaps TRBD2 (6 bases). V was cut by 0 bases and J by 5 bases, with 13 bases left in between. This CDR3 has 15 amino acids. CDR1 and CDR2 (germline): MGHRA, YSYEKL. The CDR3 reads CASSQDPDYLETQYF. As DNA, the CDR3 is TGCGCCAGCAGCCAAGATCCGGACTACCTTGAGACCCAGTACTTC.

The chain links TRBV5-1 to TRBJ1-3, with 9 bases that match TRBD1. The length of the CDR3 is 18 residues. J gave up 1 base and V 2 bases, and 10 bases lay outside the gene matches. Germline V gives CDR1 SGHRS, CDR2 YFSETQ. This chain's CDR3 is CASSFRDRASGSGNTIYF. In DNA, the CDR3 is TGCGCCAGCAGCTTCCGGGACAGGGCCTCCGGGTCTGGAAACACCATATATTTT.

The chain couples TRBV5-1 to TRBJ2-3; 9 positions match TRBD2. CDR3 size: 17 residues. Germline V lookup: CDR1 SGHRS, CDR2 YFSETQ. J gave up 1 base and V 3 bases, and 9 bases lay outside the gene matches. In nucleotides, the CDR3 is TGCGCCAGCAGCTACTATGGTTTAGCGGGGGGCACAGATACGCAGTATTTT. The encoded protein is CASSYYGLAGGTDTQYF. Drawing the rest from reference TRBV5-1 and TRBJ2-3, the complete variable domain is KAGVTQTPRYLIKTRGQQVTLSCSPISGHRSVSWYQQTPGQGLQFLFEYFSETQRNKGNFPGRFSGRQFSNSRSEMNVSTLELGDSALYLCASSYYGLAGGTDTQYFGPGTRLTVL.

The gene calls are TRBV19 and TRBJ2-7; perhaps TRBD2 as D (5 bases). The ends were cut back, 3 bases at V and 12 bases at J, with 18 bases in the middle. The CDR3 covers 13 residues. Germline-derived CDR1 and CDR2 are LNHDA and SQIVND (reference sequence). The CDR3 is CASSIGGLNLMYF. CDR3 DNA: TGTGCCAGTAGTATCGGAGGACTTAACCTTATGTACTTC.

CDR3 region: CASSPFGWGDTEAFF. The CDR3 DNA sequence: TGTGCCAGCTCACCCTTCGGTTGGGGCGACACTGAAGCTTTCTTT. The chain carries TRBV18 and TRBJ1-1; D possibly corresponds to TRBD1 (5 bases). From germline, CDR1 is KGHSH and CDR2 LQKENI. V lost 3 bases and J lost 3, with 14 bases in between. This CDR3 is built from 15 residues.

The chain is built from TRBV5-1 and TRBJ1-2; a weak D match, TRBD1 (5 bases). The CDR3 loop spans 15 amino acids. V lost 1 base to trimming and J lost 4 bases, with 14 bases between them. The germline CDR1 and CDR2 sequences are SGHRS and YFSETQ. The CDR3 is CASSLSQGGGYGYTF. CDR3 in DNA: TGCGCCAGCAGCTTGAGCCAGGGAGGCGGCTATGGCTACACCTTC.

This chain joins TRBV4-3 and TRBJ1-1; D is uncertain. V was clipped by 0 bases and J by 6 bases, with 11 bases between them. There are 14 residues in the CDR3. Germline lookup yields CDR1 LGHNA and CDR2 YSLEER. CDR3 nucleotide sequence: TGCGCCAGCAGCCAAGATCCAAGAAGTTCTGAAGCTTTCTTT. Protein sequence: CASSQDPRSSEAFF.

This clone has just a few counts. The chain carries TRBV15 and TRBJ1-6; D is possibly TRBD1 (6 bases). There are 20 residues in the CDR3. The V end was cut by 1 base, the J end by 0 bases, with 19 bases between. Germline V gene lookup returns CDR1 LNHNV and CDR2 YYDKDF (reference sequence). Written as DNA, the CDR3 is TGTGCCACCAGCAGAGGTTGGACGGGGGCGCGTAGCTCCTATAATTCACCCCTCCACTTT. Amino acids: CATSRGWTGARSSYNSPLHF.

This chain uses TRBV30 with TRBJ1-2, with 7 bases fitting TRBD1. V shed 3 bases, J shed 7 bases, and the junction held 14 bases outside the gene matches. The germline CDR1 and CDR2 sequences are GTSNPN and SVGIG (reference sequence). The CDR3 spans 15 residues. CDR3 amino acids: CAWSQTPRGFSGYTF. CDR3 bases: TGTGCCTGGAGCCAAACGCCCAGGGGGTTTTCTGGCTACACCTTC.

To note about this clone: Distinct nucleotide sequences in the sample also encode this CDR3. This sequence joins TRBV28 and TRBJ1-2; D call uncertain. Per the germline V gene, CDR1 is MDHEN and CDR2 is SYDVKM. V shed 4 bases and J shed 4 bases, with 10 bases lying between them. The CDR3 has 13 residues. The CDR3 spells CASSSSGVYGYTF. The CDR3 DNA is TGTGCCAGCAGTTCATCAGGAGTCTATGGCTACACCTTC.

The V and J genes are TRBV3-1 (or the pseudogene TRBV3-2) and TRBJ1-2; D gene unclear. V lost 4 bases to trimming and J lost 5 bases, with 11 bases between them. This CDR3 has 13 residues. CDR1 is LGHDT and CDR2 is YNNKEL in the germline V gene (reference sequence). The CDR3 DNA reads as TGTGCCAGCAGCCTTATTGGATTTTATGGCTACACCTTC. The encoded protein is CASSLIGFYGYTF.

As regards this clone: The same CDR3 can be traced to other DNA sequences in this sample. The rearrangement joins TRBV3-1 (or the pseudogene TRBV3-2) to TRBJ1-2, with a weak D call TRBD1 (5 bases). Germline CDR1 LGHDT, CDR2 YNNKEL (reference sequence). Trimming removed 4 bases from V and 4 bases from J, with 16 bases in between. The CDR3 consists of 15 residues. CDR3 in amino acids: CASSLGTGTSYGYTF. DNA for the CDR3: TGTGCCAGCAGCCTCGGGACGGGGACTAGCTATGGCTACACCTTC.